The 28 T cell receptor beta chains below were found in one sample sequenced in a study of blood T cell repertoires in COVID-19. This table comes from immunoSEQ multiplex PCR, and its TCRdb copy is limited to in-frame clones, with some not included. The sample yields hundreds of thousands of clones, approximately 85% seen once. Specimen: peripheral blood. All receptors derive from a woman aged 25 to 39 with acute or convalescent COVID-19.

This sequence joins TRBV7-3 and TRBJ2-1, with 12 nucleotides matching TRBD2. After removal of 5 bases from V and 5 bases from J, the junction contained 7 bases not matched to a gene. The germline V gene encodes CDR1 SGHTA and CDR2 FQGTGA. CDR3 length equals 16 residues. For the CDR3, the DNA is TGTGCCAGCAGCCCCCTGACTAGCGGGAGACACAATGAGCAGTTCTTC. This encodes CASSPLTSGRHNEQFF. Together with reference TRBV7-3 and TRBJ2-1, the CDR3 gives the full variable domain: GAGVSQTPSNKVTEKGKYVELRCDPISGHTALYWYRQSLGQGPEFLIYFQGTGAADDSGLPNDRFFAVRPEGSVSTLKIQRTERGDSAVYLCASSPLTSGRHNEQFFGPGTRLTVL.

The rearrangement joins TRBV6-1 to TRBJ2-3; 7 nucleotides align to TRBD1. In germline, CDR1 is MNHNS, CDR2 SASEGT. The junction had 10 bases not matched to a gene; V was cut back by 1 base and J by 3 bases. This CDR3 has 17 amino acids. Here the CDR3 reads CASSEGPGQVATDTQYF. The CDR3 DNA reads TGTGCCAGCAGTGAAGGACCCGGACAGGTCGCGACAGATACGCAGTATTTT.

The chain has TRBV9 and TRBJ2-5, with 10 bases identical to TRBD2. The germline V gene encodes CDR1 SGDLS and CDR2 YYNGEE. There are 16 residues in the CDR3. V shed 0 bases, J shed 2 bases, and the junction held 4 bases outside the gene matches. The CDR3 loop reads CASSVASGRGQETQYF. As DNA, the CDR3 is TGTGCCAGCAGCGTAGCAAGCGGGAGGGGACAAGAGACCCAGTACTTC.

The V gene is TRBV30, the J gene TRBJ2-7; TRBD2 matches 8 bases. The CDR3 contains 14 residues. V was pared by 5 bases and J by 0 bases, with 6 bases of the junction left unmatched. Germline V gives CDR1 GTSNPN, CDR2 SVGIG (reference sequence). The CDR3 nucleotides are TGTGCCTGGGAGGCTAGCGGGTACTCCTACGAGCAGTACTTC. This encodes CAWEASGYSYEQYF. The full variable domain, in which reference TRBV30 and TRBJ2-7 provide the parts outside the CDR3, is SQTIHQWPATLVQPVGSPLSLECTVEGTSNPNLYWYRQAAGRGLQLLFYSVGIGQISSEVPQNLSASRPQDRQFILSSKKLLLSDSGFYLCAWEASGYSYEQYFGPGTRLTVT.

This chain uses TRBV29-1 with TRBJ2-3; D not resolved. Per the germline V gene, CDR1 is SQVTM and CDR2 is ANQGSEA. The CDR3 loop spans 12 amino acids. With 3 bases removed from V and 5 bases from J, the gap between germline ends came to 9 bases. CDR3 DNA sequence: TGCAGCGTTGACTTGTCGGTAGATACGCAGTATTTT. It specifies CSVDLSVDTQYF.

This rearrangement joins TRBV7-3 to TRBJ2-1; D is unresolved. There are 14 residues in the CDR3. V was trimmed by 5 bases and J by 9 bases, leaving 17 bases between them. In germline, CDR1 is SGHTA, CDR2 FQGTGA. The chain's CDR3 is CASSRRLHPVEQFF. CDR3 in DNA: TGTGCCAGCAGCCGACGACTCCACCCAGTTGAGCAGTTCTTC.

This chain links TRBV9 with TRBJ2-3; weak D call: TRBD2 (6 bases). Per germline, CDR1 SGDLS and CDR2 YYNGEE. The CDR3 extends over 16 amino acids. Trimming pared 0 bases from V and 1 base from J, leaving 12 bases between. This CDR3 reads CASSVVISGGTDTQYF. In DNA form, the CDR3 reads TGTGCCAGCAGCGTAGTGATTAGCGGAGGCACAGATACGCAGTATTTT.

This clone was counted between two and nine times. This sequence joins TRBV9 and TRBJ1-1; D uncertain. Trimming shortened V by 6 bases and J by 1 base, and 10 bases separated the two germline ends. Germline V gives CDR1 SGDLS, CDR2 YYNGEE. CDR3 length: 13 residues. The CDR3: CASNQVGNTEAFF. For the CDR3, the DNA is TGTGCCAGCAATCAGGTTGGGAACACTGAAGCTTTCTTT. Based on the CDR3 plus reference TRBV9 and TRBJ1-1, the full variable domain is DSGVTQTPKHLITATGQRVTLRCSPRSGDLSVYWYQQSLDQGLQFLIQYYNGEERAKGNILERFSAQQFPDLHSELNLSSLELGDSALYFCASNQVGNTEAFFGQGTRLTVV.

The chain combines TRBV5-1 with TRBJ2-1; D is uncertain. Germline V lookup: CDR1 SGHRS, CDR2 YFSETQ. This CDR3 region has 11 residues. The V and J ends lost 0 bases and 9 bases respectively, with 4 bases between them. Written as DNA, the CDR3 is TGCGCCAGCAGCTTGGGAGCTGAGCAGTTCTTC. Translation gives CASSLGAEQFF.

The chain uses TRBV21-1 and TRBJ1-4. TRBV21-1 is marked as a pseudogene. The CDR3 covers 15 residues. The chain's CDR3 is CASSKVKVSGKWVFF. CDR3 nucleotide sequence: TGTGCCAGCAGCAAAGTAAAAGTCTCCGGGAAGTGGGTGTTTTTT.

CDR3 amino acids: CASSIASGRETQYF. CDR3 coding DNA: TGTGCCAGCAGCATCGCTAGCGGGAGAGAGACCCAGTACTTC. The V call is TRBV9, the J call TRBJ2-5; 10 bases map to TRBD2. With V trimmed by 4 bases and J by 4 bases, 4 bases remained unmatched. This CDR3 region has 14 residues. The germline CDR1 and CDR2 sequences are SGDLS and YYNGEE.

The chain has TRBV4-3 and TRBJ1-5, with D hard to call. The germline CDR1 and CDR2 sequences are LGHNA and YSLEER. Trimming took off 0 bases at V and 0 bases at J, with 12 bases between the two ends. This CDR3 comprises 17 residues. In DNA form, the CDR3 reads TGCGCCAGCAGCCAAGATCTTCCAGGCACTAGCAATCAGCCCCAGCATTTT. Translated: CASSQDLPGTSNQPQHF.

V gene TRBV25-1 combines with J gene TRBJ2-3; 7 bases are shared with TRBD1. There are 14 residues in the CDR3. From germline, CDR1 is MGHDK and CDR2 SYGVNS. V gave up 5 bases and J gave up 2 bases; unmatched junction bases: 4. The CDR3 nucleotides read TGTGCCAGCAGTCCCGGACAGGACACAGATACGCAGTATTTT. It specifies CASSPGQDTDTQYF. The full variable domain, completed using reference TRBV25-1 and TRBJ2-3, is EADIYQTPRYLVIGTGKKITLECSQTMGHDKMYWYQQDPGMELHLIHYSYGVNSTEKGDLSSESTVSRIRTEHFPLTLESARPSHTSQYLCASSPGQDTDTQYFGPGTRLTVL.

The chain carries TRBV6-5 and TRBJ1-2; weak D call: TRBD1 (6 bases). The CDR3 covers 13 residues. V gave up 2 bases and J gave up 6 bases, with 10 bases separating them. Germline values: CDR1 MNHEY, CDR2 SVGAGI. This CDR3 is CASSYLGAHGYTF. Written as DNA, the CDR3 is TGTGCCAGCAGTTACCTGGGGGCGCATGGCTACACCTTC.

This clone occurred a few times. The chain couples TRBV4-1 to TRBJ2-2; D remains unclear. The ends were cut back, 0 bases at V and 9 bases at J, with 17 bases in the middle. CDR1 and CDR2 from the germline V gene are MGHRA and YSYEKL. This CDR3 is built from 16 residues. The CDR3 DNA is TGCGCCAGCAGCCAAGAGGGCGCAAGACCCGACCGGGAGCTGTTTTTT. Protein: CASSQEGARPDRELFF.

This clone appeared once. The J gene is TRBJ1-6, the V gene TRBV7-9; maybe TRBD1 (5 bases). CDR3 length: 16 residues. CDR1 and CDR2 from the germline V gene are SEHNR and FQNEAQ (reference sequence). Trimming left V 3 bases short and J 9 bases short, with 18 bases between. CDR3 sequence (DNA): TGTGCCAGCAGCTTGCCGTCGACAGTGATGGGTTCACCCCTCCACTTT. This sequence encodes CASSLPSTVMGSPLHF.

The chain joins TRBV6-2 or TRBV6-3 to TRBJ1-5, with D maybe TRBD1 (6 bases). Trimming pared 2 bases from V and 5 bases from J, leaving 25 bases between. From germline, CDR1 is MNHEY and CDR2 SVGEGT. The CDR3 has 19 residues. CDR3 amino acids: CASSYHRATGSGRDQPQHF. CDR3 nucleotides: TGTGCCAGCAGTTACCACCGGGCTACAGGGAGCGGTAGGGATCAGCCCCAGCATTTT.

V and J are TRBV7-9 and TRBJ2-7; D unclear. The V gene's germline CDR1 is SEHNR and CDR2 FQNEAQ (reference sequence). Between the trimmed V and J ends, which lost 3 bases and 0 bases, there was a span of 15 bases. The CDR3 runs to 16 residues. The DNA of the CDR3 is TGTGCCAGCAGCTTTCCAATATCGAAGAGCTCCTACGAGCAGTACTTC. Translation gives CASSFPISKSSYEQYF.

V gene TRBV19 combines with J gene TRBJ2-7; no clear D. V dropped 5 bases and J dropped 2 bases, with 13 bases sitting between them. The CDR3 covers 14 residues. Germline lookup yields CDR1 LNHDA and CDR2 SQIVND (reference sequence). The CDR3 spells CASSVTDTPYEQYF. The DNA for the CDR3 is TGTGCCAGTAGTGTAACAGATACCCCCTACGAGCAGTACTTC.

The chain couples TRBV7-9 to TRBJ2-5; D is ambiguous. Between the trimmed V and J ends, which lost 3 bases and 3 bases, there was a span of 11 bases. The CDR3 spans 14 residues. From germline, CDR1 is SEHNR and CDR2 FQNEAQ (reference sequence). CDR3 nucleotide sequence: TGTGCCAGCAGCTTGAGAACAGTGGAAGAGACCCAGTACTTC. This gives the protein CASSLRTVEETQYF.

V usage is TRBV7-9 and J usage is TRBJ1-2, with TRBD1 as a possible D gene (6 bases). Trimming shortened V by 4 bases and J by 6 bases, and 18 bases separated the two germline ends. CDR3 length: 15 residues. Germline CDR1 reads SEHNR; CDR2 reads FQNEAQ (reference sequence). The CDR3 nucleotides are TGTGCCAGCAGCTCCGTCACCCACAGGGAAAATGGCTACACCTTC. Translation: CASSSVTHRENGYTF.

The CDR3 DNA is TGTGCCAGCAGCGTAGGTCCGACAGGAAACTACGAGCAGTACTTC. Translated: CASSVGPTGNYEQYF. This sequence joins TRBV9 and TRBJ2-7; D is possibly TRBD1 (6 bases). The CDR3 spans 15 residues. Trimming removed 0 bases at V and 3 bases at J, with 13 bases between. In germline, CDR1 is SGDLS, CDR2 YYNGEE. Complete variable domain (other parts from reference TRBV9 and TRBJ2-7): DSGVTQTPKHLITATGQRVTLRCSPRSGDLSVYWYQQSLDQGLQFLIQYYNGEERAKGNILERFSAQQFPDLHSELNLSSLELGDSALYFCASSVGPTGNYEQYFGPGTRLTVT.

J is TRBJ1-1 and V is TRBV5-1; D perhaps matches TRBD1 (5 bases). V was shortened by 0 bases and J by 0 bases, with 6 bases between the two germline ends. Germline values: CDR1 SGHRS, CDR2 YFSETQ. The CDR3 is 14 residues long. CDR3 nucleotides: TGCGCCAGCAGCTTGGCGACAGTGAACACTGAAGCTTTCTTT. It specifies CASSLATVNTEAFF.

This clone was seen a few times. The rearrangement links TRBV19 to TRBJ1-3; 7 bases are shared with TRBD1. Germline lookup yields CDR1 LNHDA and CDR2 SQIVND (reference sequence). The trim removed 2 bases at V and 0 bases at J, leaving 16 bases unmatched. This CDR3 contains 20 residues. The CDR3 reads CASSIRGAGQVPRSGNTIYF. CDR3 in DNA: TGTGCCAGTAGTATAAGGGGAGCAGGACAGGTCCCACGCTCTGGAAACACCATATATTTT. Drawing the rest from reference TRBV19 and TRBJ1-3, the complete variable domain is DGGITQSPKYLFRKEGQNVTLSCEQNLNHDAMYWYRQDPGQGLRLIYYSQIVNDFQKGDIAEGYSVSREKKESFPLTVTSAQKNPTAFYLCASSIRGAGQVPRSGNTIYFGEGSWLTVV.

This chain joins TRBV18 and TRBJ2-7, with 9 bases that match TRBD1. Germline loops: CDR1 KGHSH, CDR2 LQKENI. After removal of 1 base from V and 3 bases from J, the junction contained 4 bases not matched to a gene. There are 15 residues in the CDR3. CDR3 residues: CASSPHATGGYEQYF. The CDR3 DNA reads TGTGCCAGCTCACCACACGCGACAGGGGGCTACGAGCAGTACTTC.

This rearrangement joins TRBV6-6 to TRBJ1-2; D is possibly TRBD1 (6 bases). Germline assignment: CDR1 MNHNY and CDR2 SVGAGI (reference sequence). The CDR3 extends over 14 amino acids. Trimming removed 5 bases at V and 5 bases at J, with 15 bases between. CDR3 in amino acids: CASSQSGQNYGYTF. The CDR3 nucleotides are TGTGCCAGCAGTCAGTCAGGACAGAATTATGGCTACACCTTC.

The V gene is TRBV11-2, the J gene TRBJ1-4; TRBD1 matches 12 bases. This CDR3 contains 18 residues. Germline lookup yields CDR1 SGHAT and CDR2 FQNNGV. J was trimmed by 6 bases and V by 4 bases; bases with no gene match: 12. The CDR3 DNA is TGTGCCAGCAGCTCAGGGACAGGGGGCGCTTGGAATTATGAAAAACTGTTTTTT. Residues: CASSSGTGGAWNYEKLFF.

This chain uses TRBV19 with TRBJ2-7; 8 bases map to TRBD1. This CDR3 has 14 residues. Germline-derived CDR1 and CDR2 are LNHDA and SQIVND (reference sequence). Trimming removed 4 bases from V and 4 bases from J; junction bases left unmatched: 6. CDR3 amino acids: CASSRPGQVYEQYF. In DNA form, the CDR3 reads TGTGCCAGTAGTAGGCCGGGACAGGTGTACGAGCAGTACTTC.